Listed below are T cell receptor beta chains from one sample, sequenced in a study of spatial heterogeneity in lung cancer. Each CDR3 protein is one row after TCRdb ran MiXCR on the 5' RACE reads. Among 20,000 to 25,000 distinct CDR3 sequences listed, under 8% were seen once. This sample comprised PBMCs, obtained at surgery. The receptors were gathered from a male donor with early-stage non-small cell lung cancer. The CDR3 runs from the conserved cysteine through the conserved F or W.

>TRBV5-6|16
CASSSPGTSYLNEQFF
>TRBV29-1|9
CSGQLRYTF
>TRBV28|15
CASSLMTGGGQPQHF
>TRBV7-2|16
CASSSGLAGSTDTQYF
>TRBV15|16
CATSREARLAGETQYF
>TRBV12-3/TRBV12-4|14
CASSLAGGKDEQFF
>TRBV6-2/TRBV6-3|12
CASSGYQETQYF
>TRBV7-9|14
CASSLGPVQETQYF
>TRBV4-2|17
CASSQDDPRGWNTEAFF
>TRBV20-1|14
CSARQTGVRETQYF
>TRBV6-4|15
CASSDSGPRNEKLFF
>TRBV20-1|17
CSARAPDRQRRTDTQYF
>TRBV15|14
CATSRAALEREQYF
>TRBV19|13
CASSGASLDTQYF
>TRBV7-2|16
CASSLTSGRGFDEQFF
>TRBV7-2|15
CASSSRQAGGRGYTF
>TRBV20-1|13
CSAARDSNQPQHF
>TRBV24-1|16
CATSESGTGLSDTQYF
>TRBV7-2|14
CASSTTATNYGYTF
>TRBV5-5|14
CASSLSGGNTEAFF
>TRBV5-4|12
CASSLGNEKLFF
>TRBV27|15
CASSVGTSGNNEQFF
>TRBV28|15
CASSPQTSGANVLTF
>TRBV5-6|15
CASSLVLVWGETQYF
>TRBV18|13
CASSQRGAGELFF
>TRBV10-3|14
CAVKGGPSYNEQFF
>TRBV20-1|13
CSALNIGGNTIYF
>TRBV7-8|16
CASSPFASGRINEQFF
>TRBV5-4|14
CASSANRGMGEQFF
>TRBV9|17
CASSVEGQGFSTDTQYF
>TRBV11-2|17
CASSRGLVAGPNEKLFF
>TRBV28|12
CASTLLGYGYTF
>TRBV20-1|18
CSARDRGTPSATNEKLFF
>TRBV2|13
CASSGGSNQPQHF
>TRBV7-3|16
CASSSSGGSNTGELFF
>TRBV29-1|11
CSVDAGGEQYF
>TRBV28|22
CAGSSRSRDRGQRVSGANVLTF
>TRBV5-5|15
CASSLGSSSYNEQFF
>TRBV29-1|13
CSVGGLRGTEAFF
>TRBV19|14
CASHRTGGYNEQFF
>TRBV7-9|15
CASSLSSGGQETQYF
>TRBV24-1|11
CATSDGYEQYF
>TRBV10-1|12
CASSGVNTEAFF
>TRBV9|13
CASSRVDTGELFF
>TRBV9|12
CASSAGRGQQFF
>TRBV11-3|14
CASSLRGSTNEQFF